The subject of this entry is one T cell receptor beta chain. The sample is drawn from a study of blood T cell repertoires in COVID-19. Overall study context: PBMCs, B-cell-depleted T cells, or T cells were the source of the cDNA or gDNA that made up the material.

Per the authors' pipeline: Nucleated cell number was recorded as an estimate derived from reference gene primer amplification. Libraries were prepared by immunoSEQ multiplex PCR; TCRdb keeps only in-frame clonotypes and omits some of them. D and trimming were read from the DNA, whereas the V and J calls and clone size are those reported in that table. Of under 250,000 clones detected, around 84% appear once; the ten largest clones hold 9.5% to 15%. CDR1 is MNHEY and CDR2 is SVGEGT in the germline V gene. The CDR3 extends over 14 amino acids. Trimming left V 2 bases short and J 5 bases short, with 10 bases between.

The sequence came from a human donor in a cohort sampled during active COVID-19. The sequencing input was peripheral blood. J is TRBJ1-5 and V is TRBV6-2 or TRBV6-3, with a weak D call TRBD1 (6 bases). The CDR3 DNA is TGTGCCAGCAGTTACGGGGACAACTATCAGCCCCAGCATTTT. Residues: CASSYGDNYQPQHF.